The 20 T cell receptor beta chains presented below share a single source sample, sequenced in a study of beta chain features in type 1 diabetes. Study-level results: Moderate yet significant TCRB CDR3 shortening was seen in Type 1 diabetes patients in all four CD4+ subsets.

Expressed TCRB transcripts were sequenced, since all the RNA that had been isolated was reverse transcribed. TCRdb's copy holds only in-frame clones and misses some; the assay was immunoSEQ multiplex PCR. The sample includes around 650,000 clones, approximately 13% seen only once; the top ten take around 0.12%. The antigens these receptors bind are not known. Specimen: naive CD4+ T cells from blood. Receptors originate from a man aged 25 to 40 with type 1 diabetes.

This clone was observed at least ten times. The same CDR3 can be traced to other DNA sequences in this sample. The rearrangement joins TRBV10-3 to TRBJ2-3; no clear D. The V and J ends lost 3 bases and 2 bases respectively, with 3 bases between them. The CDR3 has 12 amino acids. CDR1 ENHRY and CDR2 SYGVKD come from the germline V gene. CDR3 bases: TGTGCCATCAGTGACCACACAGATACGCAGTATTTT. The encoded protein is CAISDHTDTQYF.

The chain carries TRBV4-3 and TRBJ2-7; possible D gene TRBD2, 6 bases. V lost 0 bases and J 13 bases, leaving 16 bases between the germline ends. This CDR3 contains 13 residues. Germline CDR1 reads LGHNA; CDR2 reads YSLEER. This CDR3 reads CASSQDKEGLRYF. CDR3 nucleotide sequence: TGCGCCAGCAGCCAAGATAAGGAGGGACTCCGATACTTC.

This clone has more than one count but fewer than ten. Written as DNA, the CDR3 is TGTGCCAGCAGCTTCACAGCCTCCTACAATGAGCAGTTCTTC. Protein product: CASSFTASYNEQFF. The chain uses TRBV7-2 and TRBJ2-1; the D is unclear. CDR1 and CDR2 from the germline V gene are SGHTA and FQGNSA. This CDR3 is built from 14 residues. V lost 3 bases, J lost 0 bases, and 6 bases lay in between.

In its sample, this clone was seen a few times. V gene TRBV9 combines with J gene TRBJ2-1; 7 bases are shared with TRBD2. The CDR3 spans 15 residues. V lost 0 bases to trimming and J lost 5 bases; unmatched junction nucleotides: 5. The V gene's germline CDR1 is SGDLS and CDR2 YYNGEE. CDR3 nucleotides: TGTGCCAGCAGCGTAGAAGCGGGGCCAGACAATGAGCAGTTCTTC. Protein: CASSVEAGPDNEQFF.

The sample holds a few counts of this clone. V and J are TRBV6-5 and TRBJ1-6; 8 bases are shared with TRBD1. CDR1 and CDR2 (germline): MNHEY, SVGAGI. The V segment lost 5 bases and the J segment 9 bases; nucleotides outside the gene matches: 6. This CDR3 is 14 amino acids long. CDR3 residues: CASSLGQGSSPLHF. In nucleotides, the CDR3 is TGTGCCAGCAGTCTTGGACAGGGTAGTTCACCCCTCCACTTT.

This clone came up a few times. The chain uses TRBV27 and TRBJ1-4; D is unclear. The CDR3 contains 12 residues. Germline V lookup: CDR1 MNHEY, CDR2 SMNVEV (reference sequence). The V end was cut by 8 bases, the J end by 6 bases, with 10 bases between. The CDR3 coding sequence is TGTGCCAGCGGGAAGGGAGATGAAAAACTGTTTTTT. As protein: CASGKGDEKLFF.

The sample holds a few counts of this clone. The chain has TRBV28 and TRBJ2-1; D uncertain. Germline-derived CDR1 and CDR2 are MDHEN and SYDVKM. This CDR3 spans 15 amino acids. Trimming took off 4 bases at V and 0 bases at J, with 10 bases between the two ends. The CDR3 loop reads CASSSSGHSYNEQFF. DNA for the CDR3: TGTGCCAGCAGTTCCTCCGGGCACTCCTACAATGAGCAGTTCTTC.

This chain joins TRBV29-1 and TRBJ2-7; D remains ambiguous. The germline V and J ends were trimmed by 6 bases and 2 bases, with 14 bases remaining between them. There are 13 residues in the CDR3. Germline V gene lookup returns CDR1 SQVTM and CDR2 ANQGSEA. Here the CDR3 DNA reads TGCAGCGTGGGAATGACGGGTGCCTACGAGCAGTACTTC. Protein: CSVGMTGAYEQYF.

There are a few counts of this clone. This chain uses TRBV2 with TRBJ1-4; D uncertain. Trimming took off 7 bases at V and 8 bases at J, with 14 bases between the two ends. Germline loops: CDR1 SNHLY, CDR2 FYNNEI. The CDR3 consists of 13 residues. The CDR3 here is CASMDLGGEKLFF. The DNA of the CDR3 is TGTGCCAGCATGGACCTCGGAGGGGAAAAACTGTTTTTT.

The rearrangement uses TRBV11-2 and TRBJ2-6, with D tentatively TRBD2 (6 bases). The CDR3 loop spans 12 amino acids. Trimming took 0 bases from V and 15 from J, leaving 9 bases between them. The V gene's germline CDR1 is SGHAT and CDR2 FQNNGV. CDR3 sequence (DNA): TGTGCCAGCAGCTTAGAAAAGGAGGGCCTGACTTTC. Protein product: CASSLEKEGLTF.

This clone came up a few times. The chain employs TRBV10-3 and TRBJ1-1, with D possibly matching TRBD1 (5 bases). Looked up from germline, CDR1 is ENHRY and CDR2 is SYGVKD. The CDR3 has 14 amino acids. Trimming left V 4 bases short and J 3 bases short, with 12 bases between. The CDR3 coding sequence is TGTGCCATCAGTGCCAGGGCCCTAGACACTGAAGCTTTCTTT. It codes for CAISARALDTEAFF.

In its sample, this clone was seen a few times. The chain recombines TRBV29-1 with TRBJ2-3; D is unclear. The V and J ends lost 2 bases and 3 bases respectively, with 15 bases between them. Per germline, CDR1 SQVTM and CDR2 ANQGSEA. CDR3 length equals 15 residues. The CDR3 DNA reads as TGCAGCGTTGAAAGTGACAATAAGGGAACAGATACGCAGTATTTT. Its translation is CSVESDNKGTDTQYF.

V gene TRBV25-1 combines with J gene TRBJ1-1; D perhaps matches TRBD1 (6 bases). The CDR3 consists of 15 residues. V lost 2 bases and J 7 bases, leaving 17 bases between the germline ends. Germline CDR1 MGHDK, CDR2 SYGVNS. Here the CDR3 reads CASSEGQGRFSEAFF. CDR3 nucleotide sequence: TGTGCCAGCAGTGAAGGTCAGGGGAGGTTCAGTGAAGCTTTCTTT.

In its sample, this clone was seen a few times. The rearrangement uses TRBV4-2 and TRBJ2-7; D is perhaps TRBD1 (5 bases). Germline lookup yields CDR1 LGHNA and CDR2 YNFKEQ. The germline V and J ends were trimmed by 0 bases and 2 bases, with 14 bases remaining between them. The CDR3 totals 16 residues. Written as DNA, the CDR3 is TGTGCCAGCAGCCAAGAAGTGGGGCAGACCGCCTACGAGCAGTACTTC. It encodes CASSQEVGQTAYEQYF.

The CDR3 nucleotides are TGTGCCATCCCAAGGGGAACTAATGAAAAACTGTTTTTT. Translated, it gives CAIPRGTNEKLFF. The chain employs TRBV7-9 and TRBJ1-4, with D possibly TRBD1 on 5 matching bases. Germline loops: CDR1 SEHNR, CDR2 FQNEAQ (reference sequence). The CDR3 runs to 13 residues. Trimming removed 10 bases at V and 1 base at J, with 10 bases between.

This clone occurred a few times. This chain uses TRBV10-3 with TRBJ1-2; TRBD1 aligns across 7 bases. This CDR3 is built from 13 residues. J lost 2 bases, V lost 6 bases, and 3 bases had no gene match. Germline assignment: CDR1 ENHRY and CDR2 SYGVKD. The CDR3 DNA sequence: TGTGCCATCAGCGAACAGGGGAACTATGGCTACACCTTC. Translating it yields CAISEQGNYGYTF.

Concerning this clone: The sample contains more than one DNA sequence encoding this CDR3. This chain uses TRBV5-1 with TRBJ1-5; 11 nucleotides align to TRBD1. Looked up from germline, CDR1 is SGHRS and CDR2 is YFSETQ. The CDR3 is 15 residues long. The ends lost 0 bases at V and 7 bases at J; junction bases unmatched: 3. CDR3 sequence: CASSLGDRGNQPQHF. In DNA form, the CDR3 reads TGCGCCAGCAGCTTGGGGGACAGGGGGAACCAGCCCCAGCATTTT.

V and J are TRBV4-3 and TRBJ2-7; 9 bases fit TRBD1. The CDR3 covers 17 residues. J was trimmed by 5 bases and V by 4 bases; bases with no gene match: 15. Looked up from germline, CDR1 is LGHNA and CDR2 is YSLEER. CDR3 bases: TGCGCCAGCAGCCGGACCACTACAGGGGGCGCGCATAACGAGCAGTACTTC. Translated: CASSRTTTGGAHNEQYF.

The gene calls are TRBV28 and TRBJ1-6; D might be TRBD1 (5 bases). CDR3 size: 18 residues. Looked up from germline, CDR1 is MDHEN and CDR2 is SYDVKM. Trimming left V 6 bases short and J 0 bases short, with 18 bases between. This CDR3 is CASSLKGVRSSYNSPLHF. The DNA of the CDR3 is TGTGCCAGCAGCTTAAAAGGGGTGAGGAGCTCCTATAATTCACCCCTCCACTTT.

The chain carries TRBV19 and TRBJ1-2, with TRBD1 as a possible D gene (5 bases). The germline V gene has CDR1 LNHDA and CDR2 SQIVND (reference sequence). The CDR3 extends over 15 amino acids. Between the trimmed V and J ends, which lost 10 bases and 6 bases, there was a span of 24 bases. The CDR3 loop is CATKVATARGNGYTF. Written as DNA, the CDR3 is TGTGCCACTAAGGTCGCGACAGCCCGCGGGAATGGCTACACCTTC.